Listed below are T cell receptor beta chains from one sample, sequenced in a study of PD-L1 blockade in urothelial cancer. Repertoires were generated with immunoSEQ multiplex PCR, while TCRdb's copy carries only in-frame clones and drops some. The table shows 40,000 to 45,000 clones, with roughly 78% occurring only once. This specimen consisted of PBMCs, obtained around atezolizumab (anti-PD-L1) treatment. The receptors were sampled from a man aged 70 or older with urothelial cancer. Both conserved end residues are part of each CDR3. D genes are given only for firm matches. A row's size may be missing; if present it is once, few, many or a size class.

>.|.|TRBJ1-2|TRBV9
TGTGCCAGCAGCCCTGCCGCGGGGGGCCGGGGCTACACCTTC
CASSPAAGGRGYTF
>.|.|TRBJ2-2|TRBV11-3
TGTGCCAGCAGCCTCGGGGGGAACACCGGGGAGCTGTTTTTT
CASSLGGNTGELFF
>TRBD1|.|TRBJ1-1|TRBV11-2
TGTGCCAGCAGCTGGGGACAGACGAACACTGAAGCTTTCTTT
CASSWGQTNTEAFF
>.|.|TRBJ2-1|TRBV5-6
TGTGCCAGCAGCTTTGGACTATCGTACAATGAGCAGTTCTTC
CASSFGLSYNEQFF
>TRBD1|few|TRBJ1-5|TRBV28
TGTGCCAGCAGCGAGACAGGGGGGAGGGTCAAGCCCCAGCATTTT
CASSETGGRVKPQHF
>.|few|TRBJ1-1|TRBV5-4
TGTGCCAGCAGCCACCGGTCGGGGACTGAAGCTTTCTTT
CASSHRSGTEAFF
>.|few|TRBJ1-2|TRBV30
TGTGCCTGGAGTGTCCGGGGTGGGGTCTATGGCTACACCTTC
CAWSVRGGVYGYTF
>TRBD1|few|TRBJ2-1|TRBV5-4
TGTGCCAGCAGCCCGGGACAGGGAGGGTACAATGAGCAGTTCTTC
CASSPGQGGYNEQFF
>TRBD1|.|TRBJ1-1|TRBV11-2
TGTGCCAGCAGCCTCCAGGGGGGCACTGAAGCTTTCTTT
CASSLQGGTEAFF
>.|.|TRBJ1-2|TRBV6-1
TGTGCCAGCAGTGGGTCACCGGGACAACCTAACTATGGCTACACCTTC
CASSGSPGQPNYGYTF
>.|.|TRBJ1-2|TRBV9
TGTGCCAGCAGCGTAGAGGCAGGGCTAGGCTATGGCTACACCTTC
CASSVEAGLGYGYTF
>TRBD2|few|TRBJ2-1|TRBV6-1
TGTGCCAGCAGTGAAGCAGCTAGCGGGGGGGTGGGTGAGCAGTTCTTC
CASSEAASGGVGEQFF
>.|.|TRBJ1-1|TRBV9
TGTGCCAGCAGCGTTGTCGAGAGGGTGAACACTGAAGCTTTCTTT
CASSVVERVNTEAFF
>.|.|TRBJ1-3|TRBV10-3
TGTGCCATCAGTGCCGCTAGGGGTGAAGTTGGAAACACCATATATTTT
CAISAARGEVGNTIYF
>.|.|TRBJ1-1|TRBV28
TGTGCCAGCAGTCAGAGGACTGAAGCTTTCTTT
CASSQRTEAFF
>.|.|TRBJ1-2|TRBV7-2
TGTGCCAGCAGCCTCTACAGGGACGGCTACACCTTC
CASSLYRDGYTF
>.|.|TRBJ2-2|TRBV11-3
TGTGCCAGCAGCTTAGTATACGGCGGAGGGGCCGGGGAGCTGTTTTTT
CASSLVYGGGAGELFF
>TRBD2|.|TRBJ2-3|TRBV5-4
TGTGCCAGCAGTCCTGAGCCCCTAGCGGGGGGCACAGATACGCAGTATTTT
CASSPEPLAGGTDTQYF
>.|.|TRBJ2-4|TRBV7-2
TGTGCCAGCAGCTTAGAGGTACAGAAGCAAAACATTCAGTACTTC
CASSLEVQKQNIQYF
>.|few|TRBJ2-7|TRBV5-1
TGCGCCAGCAGCGCTACTGGAGACGAGCAGTACTTC
CASSATGDEQYF
>TRBD2|.|TRBJ2-5|TRBV4-2
TGTGCCAGCAGCCAAGAAGCGGGAGTATGGGGAAAAGAGACCCAGTACTTC
CASSQEAGVWGKETQYF
>TRBD1|.|TRBJ1-5|TRBV18
TGTGCCAGCTCAAACAACCAAAGGGACAGGGCAATACCCCAGCATTTT
CASSNNQRDRAIPQHF
>TRBD1|.|TRBJ2-2|TRBV5-5
TGTGCCAGCAGTCGGAGGACAGGGGGGCCCACCGGGGAGCTGTTTTTT
CASSRRTGGPTGELFF
>.|.|TRBJ1-1|TRBV15
TGTGCCACCAGCAGAGGGGAAGGAGTCGAGGGAACCACTGAAGCTTTCTTT
CATSRGEGVEGTTEAFF